The 7 T cell receptor beta chains presented below share a single source sample, sequenced in a study of prognosis after radiotherapy for stage I lung cancer. Amplicons of TCR beta CDR3 were generated from genomic DNA by two-round multiplex PCR. Round one of PCR was performed, and it used primers specific to each TRBV and TRBJ gene. One entry per CDR3 protein results from TCRdb running MiXCR on the multiplex PCR reads. The sample gives around 19,000 distinct CDR3 sequences, 40% to 55% of which show up once; approximately 29% is in the top ten. The source was PBMCs, collected before or after stereotactic body radiation therapy (not recorded which). Receptors originate from a donor aged 50 or older with non-small cell lung cancer.

By share of the sample, this clonotype is medium-sized (0.01 to 0.1%). The chain recombines TRBV6-1 with TRBJ1-6, with 10 bases aligning to TRBD1. The CDR3 extends over 15 amino acids. Trimming at V came to 7 bases and at J to 5 bases, leaving 5 bases not matched to a gene. Germline CDR1 MNHNS, CDR2 SASEGT. CDR3 sequence reads: CASIPGQGNNSPLHF. DNA of the CDR3: TGTGCCAGCATACCGGGACAGGGGAATAATTCACCCCTCCACTTT.

The table lists this clonotype with many counts. The J gene is TRBJ1-1, the V gene TRBV14; D not certain. The germline V gene encodes CDR1 SGHDN and CDR2 FVKESK. The CDR3 consists of 13 residues. The V and J ends lost 4 bases and 0 bases respectively, with 6 bases between them. CDR3 sequence (DNA): TGTGCCAGCAGCCCTAGCCTGAACACTGAAGCTTTCTTT. Translating gives CASSPSLNTEAFF.

A word on this clonotype: This likely stems from a read error, as it lies one base from a far larger clone. The V gene is TRBV7-9, the J gene TRBJ2-1; D not certain. The germline CDR1 and CDR2 sequences are SEHNR and FQNEAQ (reference sequence). There are 14 residues in the CDR3. The CDR3 bases are TGTGCCAGCAGCTTAGCGGGCGGATACAATGAGCGGTTCTTC. Its translation is CASSLAGGYNERFF.

The chain is built from TRBV28 and TRBJ2-7; 9 nucleotides agree with TRBD2. The CDR3 extends over 17 amino acids. The germline CDR1 and CDR2 sequences are MDHEN and SYDVKM. The V segment lost 2 bases and the J segment 7 bases; nucleotides outside the gene matches: 15. CDR3 sequence (DNA): TGTGCCAGCAGTTTAGAGCGGGGGGCTATCGGGAGAGTTGAGCAGTACTTC. As protein: CASSLERGAIGRVEQYF.

With regard to this clonotype: Germline and junction disagree at one end, which may indicate a read error. The chain links TRBV11-2 to TRBJ2-1; D is perhaps TRBD2 (5 bases). This CDR3 is 15 amino acids long. CDR1 and CDR2 (germline): SGHAT, FQNNGV. The CDR3 DNA reads TGTGACAGCAGCTCCCGAGGGATCTCATACAATGAGCAGTTCTTC. Amino acids: CDSSSRGISYNEQFF.

This clonotype was observed at least ten times. The CDR3 nucleotides read TGTGCCAGCAGCGCACCCCGCACTAGCGGGAGTGCAGATACGCAGTATTTT. As protein: CASSAPRTSGSADTQYF. The chain has TRBV9 and TRBJ2-3, with 11 bases aligning to TRBD2. The CDR3 consists of 17 residues. Germline CDR1 SGDLS, CDR2 YYNGEE. Losses at the gene ends were 3 bases for V and 4 bases for J; bases not matched to a gene: 10. Based on the CDR3 plus reference TRBV9 and TRBJ2-3, the full variable domain is DSGVTQTPKHLITATGQRVTLRCSPRSGDLSVYWYQQSLDQGLQFLIQYYNGEERAKGNILERFSAQQFPDLHSELNLSSLELGDSALYFCASSAPRTSGSADTQYFGPGTRLTVL.

V gene TRBV6-2 or TRBV6-3 combines with J gene TRBJ1-4; 9 nucleotides agree with TRBD1. J was trimmed by 15 bases and V by 1 base; bases with no gene match: 0. The CDR3 runs 11 residues. CDR1 is MNHEY, CDR2 SVGEGT, per germline. In nucleotides, the CDR3 is TGTGCCAGCAGTTACTGGGACAGGGTGTTTTTT. Amino acids: CASSYWDRVFF.